This is a list of T cell receptor beta chains from one sample in a study of response to subunit inactivated influenza vaccine. One entry per CDR3 protein results from TCRdb running MiXCR on the RT-PCR reads. The sample holds about 780,000 distinct CDR3 sequences, 18% seen once. The sample here was PBMCs from blood, taken less than 6 days after vaccination. These receptors were obtained from a man aged 50-60 years who received an inactivated influenza vaccine. The CDR3 runs from the conserved cysteine through the conserved F or W. The order of the fields is CDR3 protein, CDR3 DNA, V gene, clone size, CDR3 length, D gene, J gene. A D gene is named only where the DNA matches it firmly. Size tells how often a clone was seen (once, few, many) or the class of an expanded clone, and some rows leave it out.

CDR3 protein: CSVGPRRGEQFF; CDR3 DNA: TGCAGCGTTGGCCCGAGAAGAGGGGAGCAGTTCTTC; V gene: TRBV29-1; clone size: few; CDR3 length: 12; D gene: NA; J gene: TRBJ2-1
CDR3 protein: CSVRGASYEQYF; CDR3 DNA: TGCAGCGTGCGGGGGGCCTCCTACGAGCAGTACTTC; V gene: TRBV29-1; clone size: NA; CDR3 length: 12; D gene: TRBD2; J gene: TRBJ2-7
CDR3 protein: CASGSGGSGNTIYF; CDR3 DNA: TGTGCCAGCGGATCGGGGGGCTCTGGAAACACCATATATTTT; V gene: TRBV4-2; clone size: NA; CDR3 length: 14; D gene: NA; J gene: TRBJ1-3
CDR3 protein: CASSEFPGQGATTIGQFF; CDR3 DNA: TGTGCCAGCAGTGAGTTTCCGGGACAGGGGGCAACCACTATTGGGCAGTTCTTC; V gene: TRBV25-1; clone size: NA; CDR3 length: 18; D gene: TRBD1; J gene: TRBJ2-1
CDR3 protein: CASSVKAGGPSNEQFF; CDR3 DNA: TGTGCCAGCAGCGTTAAAGCGGGAGGGCCATCCAATGAGCAGTTCTTC; V gene: TRBV9; clone size: few; CDR3 length: 16; D gene: TRBD2; J gene: TRBJ2-1
CDR3 protein: CASSQERQGGSETQYF; CDR3 DNA: TGCGCCAGCAGCCAGGAGAGACAGGGCGGCTCCGAGACCCAGTACTTC; V gene: TRBV4-1; clone size: NA; CDR3 length: 16; D gene: TRBD1; J gene: TRBJ2-5
CDR3 protein: CASREGGDRGKDEQYF; CDR3 DNA: TGTGCCAGCCGTGAGGGGGGGGACAGGGGGAAAGACGAGCAGTACTTC; V gene: TRBV12-3/TRBV12-4; clone size: NA; CDR3 length: 16; D gene: TRBD1; J gene: TRBJ2-7
CDR3 protein: CSASKGLQYF; CDR3 DNA: TGCAGTGCTAGCAAGGGACTTCAGTACTTC; V gene: TRBV20-1; clone size: many; CDR3 length: 10; D gene: NA; J gene: TRBJ2-4
CDR3 protein: CSAPRTSASYEQYF; CDR3 DNA: TGCAGTGCTCCCCGGACTAGCGCCTCCTACGAGCAGTACTTC; V gene: TRBV20-1; clone size: many; CDR3 length: 14; D gene: TRBD2; J gene: TRBJ2-7
CDR3 protein: CSAASGGPYNEQFF; CDR3 DNA: TGCAGCGCCGCTAGCGGGGGGCCCTACAATGAGCAGTTCTTC; V gene: TRBV29-1; clone size: few; CDR3 length: 14; D gene: TRBD2; J gene: TRBJ2-1
CDR3 protein: CATSDLDRGIHEQFF; CDR3 DNA: TGTGCCACCAGTGATTTGGACAGGGGGATCCATGAGCAGTTCTTC; V gene: TRBV24-1; clone size: NA; CDR3 length: 15; D gene: TRBD1; J gene: TRBJ2-1
CDR3 protein: CSARTVNTGELFF; CDR3 DNA: TGCAGTGCAAGAACGGTGAACACCGGGGAGCTGTTTTTT; V gene: TRBV20-1; clone size: few; CDR3 length: 13; D gene: NA; J gene: TRBJ2-2
CDR3 protein: CASSASTGPYEQYF; CDR3 DNA: TGTGCCAGCAGCGCCTCAACAGGGCCCTACGAGCAGTACTTC; V gene: TRBV7-2; clone size: few; CDR3 length: 14; D gene: NA; J gene: TRBJ2-7
CDR3 protein: CASSPGFYEQYF; CDR3 DNA: TGTGCCAGCAGTCCGGGTTTCTACGAGCAGTACTTC; V gene: TRBV12-3/TRBV12-4; clone size: many; CDR3 length: 12; D gene: NA; J gene: TRBJ2-7